The 19 T cell receptor beta chains in this list originate from one sample, sequenced in a study of blood T cells in healthy people across ages. A sample-barcoded 5' primer and a J-beta primer mix were used in a second PCR of roughly 7 to 11 cycles. One entry per CDR3 protein, called by TCRdb with MiXCR from the 5' RACE reads. The table lists 650,000 to 1,000,000 distinct CDR3 sequences, roughly 46% of them singletons. What was sequenced was blood. All receptors derive from an elderly man in good health.

Written as DNA, the CDR3 is TGTGCCAGGAGCGCCGCTGAAAATGAGCAGTTCTTC. Its protein product is CARSAAENEQFF. This chain joins TRBV12-3 or TRBV12-4 and TRBJ2-1; D is undetermined. The CDR3 sequence is 12 residues long. V was trimmed by 9 bases and J by 7 bases, leaving 13 bases between them.

The rearrangement uses TRBV12-3 or TRBV12-4 and TRBJ1-2; D is possibly TRBD1 (5 bases). The CDR3 sequence is 14 residues long. The germline V and J ends were trimmed by 2 bases and 7 bases, with 14 bases remaining between them. CDR3 region: CASSLLQELGGYTF. CDR3 nucleotides: TGTGCCAGCAGTTTATTACAGGAGTTAGGTGGCTACACCTTC.

The V gene is TRBV5-1, the J gene TRBJ2-3; D ambiguous. Trimming pared 0 bases from V and 5 bases from J, leaving 10 bases between. The CDR3 consists of 14 residues. From germline, CDR1 is SGHRS and CDR2 YFSETQ. The CDR3 region has the DNA TGCGCCAGCAGCTTGGAGGGCGATAGAGATACGCAGTATTTT. Translating it yields CASSLEGDRDTQYF.

With respect to this clonotype: A read error may produce the germline difference seen at one junction end. This chain connects TRBV30 to TRBJ1-1, with D unresolved. The germline CDR1 and CDR2 sequences are GTSNPN and SVGIG (reference sequence). This CDR3 has 11 residues. This CDR3 is CAGSMAAEAFF. The CDR3 DNA sequence: TGTGCCGGGAGTATGGCAGCTGAAGCTTTCTTT. Drawing the rest from reference TRBV30 and TRBJ1-1, the complete variable domain is SQTIHQWPATLVQPVGSPLSLECTVEGTSNPNLYWYRQAAGRGLQLLFYSVGIGQISSEVPQNLSASRPQDRQFILSSKKLLLSDSGFYLCAGSMAAEAFFGQGTRLTVV.

This chain links TRBV7-2 with TRBJ2-3; the D gene is possibly TRBD1 (6 bases). The CDR3 runs 18 residues. Germline loops: CDR1 SGHTA, CDR2 FQGNSA. The V gene lost 5 bases and the J gene lost 4 bases, with 25 bases spanning the gap. Written as DNA, the CDR3 is TGTGCCAGCAGCACACGCCCCTCGTCGGGATGGGGGCCAGATACGCAGTATTTT. This encodes CASSTRPSSGWGPDTQYF.

V usage is TRBV7-2 and J usage is TRBJ2-1; D remains unclear. The V and J ends lost 4 bases and 6 bases respectively, with 13 bases between them. Germline V gives CDR1 SGHTA, CDR2 FQGNSA. There are 14 residues in the CDR3. CDR3 bases: TGTGCCAGCAGCTCTTCTTTTGCTAGCAATGAGCAGTTCTTC. Translated, it gives CASSSSFASNEQFF.

This clonotype has ten or more counts. This chain connects TRBV29-1 to TRBJ2-1; 13 positions agree with TRBD2. The CDR3 length is 14 residues. Germline V gene sequence: CDR1 SQVTM, CDR2 ANQGSEA. V shed 4 bases and J 9 bases; nucleotides not matched to a gene: 6. The CDR3: CSVGTSGSRGEQFF. DNA of the CDR3: TGCAGCGTTGGGACTAGCGGGAGTCGAGGTGAGCAGTTCTTC.

There are a few counts of this clonotype. The gene calls are TRBV7-9 and TRBJ1-6, with D perhaps matching TRBD1 (6 bases). Germline assignment: CDR1 SEHNR and CDR2 FQNEAQ (reference sequence). Trimming left V 5 bases short and J 5 bases short, with 13 bases between. The CDR3 covers 15 residues. The CDR3 bases are TGTGCCAGCAGCGGGTTTGACAGGAATAATTCACCCCTCCACTTT. Its translation is CASSGFDRNNSPLHF. Supplemented by reference TRBV7-9 and TRBJ1-6, the full variable domain reads DTGVSQNPRHKITKRGQNVTFRCDPISEHNRLYWYRQTLGQGPEFLTYFQNEAQLEKSRLLSDRFSAERPKGSFSTLEIQRTEQGDSAMYLCASSGFDRNNSPLHFGNGTRLTVT.

This sequence joins TRBV5-5 and TRBJ2-2; D remains ambiguous. Germline V gene data show CDR1 as SGHKS and CDR2 as YYEKEE (reference sequence). V lost 2 bases and J 5 bases, leaving 10 bases between the germline ends. CDR3 length equals 14 residues. The CDR3 is CASSFGLQTGELFF. In DNA, the CDR3 is TGTGCCAGCAGCTTTGGTCTTCAGACCGGGGAGCTGTTTTTT.

This sequence joins TRBV10-3 and TRBJ2-5; D remains unclear. Germline CDR1 reads ENHRY; CDR2 reads SYGVKD. CDR3 size: 12 residues. Trimming removed 8 bases from V and 4 bases from J, with 11 bases in between. The CDR3 coding sequence is TGTGCCATCTCCCAGCGTGGAGAGACCCAGTACTTC. Residues: CAISQRGETQYF.

In its sample, this clonotype was seen many times. CDR3 amino acids: CASSPRQGGYQETQYF. Here the CDR3 DNA reads TGTGCCAGCAGCCCCCGACAGGGGGGGTACCAAGAGACCCAGTACTTC. The V and J genes are TRBV9 and TRBJ2-5; 9 bases line up with TRBD1. This CDR3 spans 16 amino acids. Germline assignment: CDR1 SGDLS and CDR2 YYNGEE. V lost 4 bases, J lost 0 bases, and 7 bases stayed unmatched.

The gene calls are TRBV10-3 and TRBJ2-5; no firm D call. V shed 5 bases and J shed 4 bases, with 8 bases lying between them. Germline V lookup: CDR1 ENHRY, CDR2 SYGVKD. This CDR3 comprises 12 residues. CDR3 residues: CAISQQLETQYF. CDR3 coding DNA: TGTGCCATCAGTCAACAGCTAGAGACCCAGTACTTC.

The chain carries TRBV11-2 and TRBJ2-5; 8 bases align to TRBD2. V was clipped by 0 bases and J by 5 bases; unmatched bases: 8. Germline CDR1 and CDR2: SGHAT and FQNNGV. This CDR3 region has 16 residues. The CDR3 region is CASSLERRGGLETQYF. The CDR3 coding sequence is TGTGCCAGCAGCTTAGAGAGGCGCGGGGGGTTGGAGACCCAGTACTTC. Drawing the rest from reference TRBV11-2 and TRBJ2-5, the complete variable domain is EAGVAQSPRYKIIEKRQSVAFWCNPISGHATLYWYQQILGQGPKLLIQFQNNGVVDDSQLPKDRFSAERLKGVDSTLKIQPAKLEDSAVYLCASSLERRGGLETQYFGPGTRLLVL.

The V and J genes are TRBV7-2 and TRBJ2-6; possible D gene TRBD1, 6 bases. This CDR3 spans 18 amino acids. V was clipped by 3 bases and J by 0 bases, with 15 bases between them. Germline assignment: CDR1 SGHTA and CDR2 FQGNSA. The CDR3 loop reads CASSLGDIPYSGANVLTF. CDR3 DNA: TGTGCCAGCAGCTTGGGGGACATACCCTACTCTGGGGCCAACGTCCTGACTTTC.

This chain joins TRBV25-1 and TRBJ2-4, with D tentatively TRBD1 or TRBD2 (6 bases each). With the DNA end fitting TRBJ2-5 better, the J assignment may be wrong. The CDR3 runs 15 residues. CDR1 and CDR2 from the germline V gene are MGHDK and SYGVNS. The CDR3 nucleotides are TGTGCCAGCAGTCCAGCTAAACTAGGAGGGGGGACCCAGTACTTC. It codes for CASSPAKLGGGTQYF.

This clonotype has only a few counts. The rearrangement uses TRBV3-1 and TRBJ2-3; D gene ambiguous. The V end lost 1 base, the J end lost 5 bases, and 7 bases lay between the germline ends. Germline V gene sequence: CDR1 LGHDT, CDR2 YNNKEL (reference sequence). CDR3 length equals 13 residues. The CDR3 DNA sequence: TGTGCCAGCAGCCAAGGACGCAGAGATACGCAGTATTTT. This translates into CASSQGRRDTQYF.

The chain couples TRBV30 to TRBJ2-2, with TRBD2 identical over 8 bases. Germline V gene sequence: CDR1 GTSNPN, CDR2 SVGIG (reference sequence). This CDR3 is 15 amino acids long. V lost 3 bases to trimming and J lost 5 bases; unmatched junction nucleotides: 8. The CDR3, as DNA: TGTGCCTGGAGCAAGGCGGGAGGAGTGACCGGGGAGCTGTTTTTT. Its protein product is CAWSKAGGVTGELFF.

The chain has TRBV19 and TRBJ2-7, with D hard to call. Germline-derived CDR1 and CDR2 are LNHDA and SQIVND (reference sequence). This CDR3 contains 15 residues. Trimming left V 7 bases short and J 2 bases short, with 18 bases between. CDR3 loop: CASTPGGGYPYEQYF. The CDR3 region has the DNA TGTGCCAGTACCCCCGGTGGCGGTTATCCCTACGAGCAGTACTTC. The variable domain in full, completed from reference TRBV19 and TRBJ2-7, reads DGGITQSPKYLFRKEGQNVTLSCEQNLNHDAMYWYRQDPGQGLRLIYYSQIVNDFQKGDIAEGYSVSREKKESFPLTVTSAQKNPTAFYLCASTPGGGYPYEQYFGPGTRLTVT.

This clonotype came up many times. CDR3 nucleotide sequence: TGTGCCAGCAGTTCTGTACTAGCGGGTCCAGATACGCAGTATTTT. It encodes CASSSVLAGPDTQYF. The rearrangement uses TRBV12-3 or TRBV12-4 and TRBJ2-3; TRBD2 aligns across 9 bases. This CDR3 has 15 residues. V shed 4 bases, J shed 4 bases, and the junction held 6 bases outside the gene matches.